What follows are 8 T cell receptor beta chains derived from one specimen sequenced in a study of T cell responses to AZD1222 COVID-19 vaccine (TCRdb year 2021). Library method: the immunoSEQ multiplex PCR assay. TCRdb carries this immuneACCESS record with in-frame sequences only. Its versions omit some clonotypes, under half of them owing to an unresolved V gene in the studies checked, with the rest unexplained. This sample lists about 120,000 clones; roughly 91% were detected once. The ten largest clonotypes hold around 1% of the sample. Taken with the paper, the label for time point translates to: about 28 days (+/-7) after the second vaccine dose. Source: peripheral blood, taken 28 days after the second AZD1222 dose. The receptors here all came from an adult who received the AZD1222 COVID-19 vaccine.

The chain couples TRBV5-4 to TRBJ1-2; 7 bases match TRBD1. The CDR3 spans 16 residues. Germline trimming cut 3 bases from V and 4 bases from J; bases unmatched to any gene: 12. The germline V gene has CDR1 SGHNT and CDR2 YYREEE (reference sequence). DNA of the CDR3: TGTGCCAGCAGCTCGCAGAAACAGGGGCAATCCTATGGCTACACCTTC. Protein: CASSSQKQGQSYGYTF.

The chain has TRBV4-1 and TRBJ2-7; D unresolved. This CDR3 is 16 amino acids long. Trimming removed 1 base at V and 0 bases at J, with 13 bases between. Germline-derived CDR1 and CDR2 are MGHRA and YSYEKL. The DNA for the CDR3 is TGCGCCAGCAGCCAAGTAGCCCCGGGCCCCTCCTACGAGCAGTACTTC. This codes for CASSQVAPGPSYEQYF.

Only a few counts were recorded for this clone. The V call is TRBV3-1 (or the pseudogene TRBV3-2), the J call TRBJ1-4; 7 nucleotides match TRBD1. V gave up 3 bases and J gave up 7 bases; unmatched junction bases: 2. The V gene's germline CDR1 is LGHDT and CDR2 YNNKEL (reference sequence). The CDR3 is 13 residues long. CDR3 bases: TGTGCCAGCAGCCAGACAGGGCTTGAAAAACTGTTTTTT. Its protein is CASSQTGLEKLFF.

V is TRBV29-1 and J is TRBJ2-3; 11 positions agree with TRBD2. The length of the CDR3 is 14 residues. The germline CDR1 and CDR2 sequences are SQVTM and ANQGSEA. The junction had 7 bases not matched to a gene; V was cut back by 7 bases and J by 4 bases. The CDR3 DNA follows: TGCAGCGCCCCTCGTAGCGGGAGGGCAGATACGCAGTATTTT. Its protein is CSAPRSGRADTQYF.

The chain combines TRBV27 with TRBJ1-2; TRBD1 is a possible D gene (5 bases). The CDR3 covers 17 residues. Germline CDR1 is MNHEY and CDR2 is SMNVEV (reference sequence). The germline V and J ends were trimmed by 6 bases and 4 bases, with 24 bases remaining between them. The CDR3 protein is CASRLNGDYRNGYGYTF. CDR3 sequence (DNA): TGTGCCAGCAGATTAAATGGAGACTACAGGAATGGCTATGGCTACACCTTC.

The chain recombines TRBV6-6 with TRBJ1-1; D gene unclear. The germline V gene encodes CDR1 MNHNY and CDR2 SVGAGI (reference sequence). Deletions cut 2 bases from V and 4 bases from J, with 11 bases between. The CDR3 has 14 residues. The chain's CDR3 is CASSYRTAGTEAFF. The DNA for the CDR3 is TGTGCCAGCAGTTACAGAACAGCGGGCACTGAAGCTTTCTTT.

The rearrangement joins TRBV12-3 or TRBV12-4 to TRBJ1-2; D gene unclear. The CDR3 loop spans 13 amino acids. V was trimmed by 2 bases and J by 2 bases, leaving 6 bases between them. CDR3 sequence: CASSLRRNYGYTF. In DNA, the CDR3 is TGTGCCAGCAGTTTAAGGCGGAACTATGGCTACACCTTC.

CDR3 in amino acids: CASSLREGRYEQYF. CDR3 nucleotides: TGTGCCAGCAGCTTGCGGGAGGGTCGCTACGAGCAGTACTTC. This sequence joins TRBV5-8 and TRBJ2-7; 8 nucleotides align to TRBD2. CDR3 length: 14 residues. Germline CDR1 reads SGHTS; CDR2 reads YDEGEE. Unmatched junction bases numbered 3, after V lost 1 base and J lost 3 bases. Supplemented by reference TRBV5-8 and TRBJ2-7, the full variable domain reads EAGVTQSPTHLIKTRGQQATLRCSPISGHTSVYWYQQALGLGLQFLLWYDEGEERNRGNFPPRFSGRQFPNYSSELNVNALELEDSALYLCASSLREGRYEQYFGPGTRLTVT.